These 7 T cell receptor beta chains share one sample of origin, sequenced in a study of shared clonotypes between healthy human individuals. Repertoires were generated with immunoSEQ multiplex PCR, while TCRdb's copy carries only in-frame clones and drops some. The sample lists hundreds of thousands of clones; roughly three quarters were seen once. What was sequenced was PBMCs. These receptors all stem from a woman in her 40s in good health. Some clones in this sample may be carry-over from other donors' samples.

The V call is TRBV2, the J call TRBJ2-3, with 8 bases aligning to TRBD2. Looked up from germline, CDR1 is SNHLY and CDR2 is FYNNEI. This CDR3 has 15 residues. Trimming at V came to 8 bases and at J to 3 bases, leaving 10 bases not matched to a gene. The chain's CDR3 is CASALLAAETDTQYF. The CDR3 DNA sequence: TGTGCCAGCGCACTACTAGCGGCCGAGACAGATACGCAGTATTTT.

This clone was detected only a few times. The V and J genes are TRBV7-9 and TRBJ1-2, with a tentative D call TRBD1 (5 bases). Looked up from germline, CDR1 is SEHNR and CDR2 is FQNEAQ (reference sequence). The CDR3 extends over 13 amino acids. V was cut by 0 bases and J by 5 bases, with 7 bases left in between. The CDR3 spells CASSLASGYGYTF. The DNA for the CDR3 is TGTGCCAGCAGCTTAGCGTCAGGGTATGGCTACACCTTC.

This chain joins TRBV5-1 and TRBJ2-1; tentatively, D is TRBD2 (6 bases). V was trimmed by 4 bases and J by 2 bases, leaving 16 bases between them. This CDR3 has 16 amino acids. Per the germline V gene, CDR1 is SGHRS and CDR2 is YFSETQ. The CDR3 loop is CASSPLKRATYNEQFF. Here the CDR3 DNA reads TGCGCCAGCAGCCCCCTTAAGCGGGCCACCTACAATGAGCAGTTCTTC.

This clone has at least ten counts. J is TRBJ2-3 and V is TRBV7-6, with no clear D. V lost 2 bases and J lost 8, with 20 bases in between. CDR1 is SGHVS, CDR2 FNYEAQ, per germline. The CDR3 length is 16 residues. The CDR3 nucleotides are TGTGCCAGCAGCTTATATGGTTCCGGGCAAGGCGGTACGCAGTATTTT. Amino acids: CASSLYGSGQGGTQYF.

The chain employs TRBV6-5 and TRBJ2-1; D unclear. Trimming took 0 bases from V and 9 from J, leaving 6 bases between them. The V gene's germline CDR1 is MNHEY and CDR2 SVGAGI. CDR3 length: 12 amino acids. The CDR3 region has the DNA TGTGCCAGCAGTTACTCTCGGTCTGAGCAGTTCTTC. This encodes CASSYSRSEQFF.

The chain combines TRBV7-7 with TRBJ2-2; 8 bases align to TRBD2. The V gene's germline CDR1 is SSHAT and CDR2 FNYEAQ (reference sequence). J lost 2 bases, V lost 8 bases, and 4 bases had no gene match. The CDR3 runs to 14 residues. CDR3 amino acids: CASRTSRNTGELFF. The CDR3 DNA reads as TGTGCCAGCCGGACTAGCCGAAACACCGGGGAGCTGTTTTTT.

The rearrangement uses TRBV7-9 and TRBJ1-2; tentatively, D is TRBD1 (5 bases). Germline V gene data show CDR1 as SEHNR and CDR2 as FQNEAQ (reference sequence). Trimming removed 5 bases at V and 4 bases at J, with 14 bases between. The CDR3 has 14 residues. The DNA of the CDR3 is TGTGCCAGCAGCCCCCCGGGGCCTTTCTATGGCTACACCTTC. Its translation is CASSPPGPFYGYTF.